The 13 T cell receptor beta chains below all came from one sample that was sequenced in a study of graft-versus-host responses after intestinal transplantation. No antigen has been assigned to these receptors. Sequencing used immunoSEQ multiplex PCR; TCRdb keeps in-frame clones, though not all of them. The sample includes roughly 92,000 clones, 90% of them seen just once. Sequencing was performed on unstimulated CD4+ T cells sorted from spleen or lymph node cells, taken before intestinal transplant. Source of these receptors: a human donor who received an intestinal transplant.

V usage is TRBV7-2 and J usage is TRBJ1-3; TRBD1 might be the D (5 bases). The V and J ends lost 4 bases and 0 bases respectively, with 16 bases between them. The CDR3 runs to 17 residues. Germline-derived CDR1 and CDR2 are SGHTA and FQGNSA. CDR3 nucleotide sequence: TGTGCCAGCAGCTCTCAGCCACAGGTGCGCTCTGGAAACACCATATATTTT. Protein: CASSSQPQVRSGNTIYF.

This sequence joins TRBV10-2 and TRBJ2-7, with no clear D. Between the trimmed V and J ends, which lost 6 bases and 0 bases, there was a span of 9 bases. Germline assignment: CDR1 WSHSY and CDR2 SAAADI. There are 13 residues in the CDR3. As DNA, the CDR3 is TGCGCCAGCAGCAGACTGACCTCCTACGAGCAGTACTTC. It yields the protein CASSRLTSYEQYF.

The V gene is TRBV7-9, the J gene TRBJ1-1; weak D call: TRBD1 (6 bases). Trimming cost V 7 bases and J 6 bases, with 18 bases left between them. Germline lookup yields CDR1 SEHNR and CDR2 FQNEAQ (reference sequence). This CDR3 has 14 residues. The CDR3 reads CASTRTAMTAEAFF. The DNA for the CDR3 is TGTGCCAGCACCCGGACAGCTATGACCGCTGAAGCTTTCTTT.

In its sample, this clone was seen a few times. The CDR3 DNA follows: TGTGCCAGCAGGACAGGGGCGAACACTGAAGCTTTCTTT. Protein product: CASRTGANTEAFF. The chain combines TRBV6-1 with TRBJ1-1, with 8 nucleotides matching TRBD1. Germline CDR1 reads MNHNS; CDR2 reads SASEGT. The CDR3 is 13 amino acids. J gave up 1 base and V 6 bases, and 1 base lay outside the gene matches.

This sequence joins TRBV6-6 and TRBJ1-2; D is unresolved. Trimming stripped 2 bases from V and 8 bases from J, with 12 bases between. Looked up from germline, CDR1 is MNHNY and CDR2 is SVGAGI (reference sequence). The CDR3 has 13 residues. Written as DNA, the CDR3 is TGTGCCAGCAGTTACCCCGGTTCGGGGGGCTACACCTTC. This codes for CASSYPGSGGYTF.

The CDR3 DNA is TGTGCCAGCAGCTTTGGTGACAGAGTCTACGAGCAGTACTTC. This translates into CASSFGDRVYEQYF. V and J are TRBV7-8 and TRBJ2-7, with D maybe TRBD1 (5 bases). V was shortened by 3 bases and J by 3 bases, with 12 bases between the two germline ends. This CDR3 spans 14 amino acids. The germline CDR1 and CDR2 sequences are SGHVS and FQNEAQ.

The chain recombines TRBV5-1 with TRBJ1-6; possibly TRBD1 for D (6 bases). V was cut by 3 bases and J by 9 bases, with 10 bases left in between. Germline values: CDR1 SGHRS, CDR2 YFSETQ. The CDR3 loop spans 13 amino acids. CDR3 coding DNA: TGCGCCAGCAGCTGGGACATAGGTTCACCCCTCCACTTT. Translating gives CASSWDIGSPLHF.

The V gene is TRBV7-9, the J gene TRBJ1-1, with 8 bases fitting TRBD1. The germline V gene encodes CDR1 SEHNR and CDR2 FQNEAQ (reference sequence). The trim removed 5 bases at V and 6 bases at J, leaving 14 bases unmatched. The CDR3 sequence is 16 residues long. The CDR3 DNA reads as TGTGCCAGCAGCCCCCGGACAGGGATGGATTCGGCTGAAGCTTTCTTT. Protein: CASSPRTGMDSAEAFF.

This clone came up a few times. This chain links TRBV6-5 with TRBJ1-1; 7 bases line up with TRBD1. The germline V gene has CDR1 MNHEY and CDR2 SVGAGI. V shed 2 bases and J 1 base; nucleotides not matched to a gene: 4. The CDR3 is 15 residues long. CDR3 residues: CASSYPGQPNTEAFF. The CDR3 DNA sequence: TGTGCCAGCAGTTACCCGGGACAGCCGAACACTGAAGCTTTCTTT.

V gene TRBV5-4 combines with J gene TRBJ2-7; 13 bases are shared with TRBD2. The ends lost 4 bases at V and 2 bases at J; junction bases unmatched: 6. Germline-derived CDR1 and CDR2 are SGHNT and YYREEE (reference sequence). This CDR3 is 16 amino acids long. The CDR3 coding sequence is TGTGCCAGCAGCCCCTCGACTAGCGGGGGGACCTACGAGCAGTACTTC. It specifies CASSPSTSGGTYEQYF.

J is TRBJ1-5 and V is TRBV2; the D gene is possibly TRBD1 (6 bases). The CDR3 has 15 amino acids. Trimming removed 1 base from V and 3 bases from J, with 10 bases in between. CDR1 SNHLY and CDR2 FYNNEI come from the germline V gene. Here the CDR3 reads CASSEVDSYNQPQHF. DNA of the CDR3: TGTGCCAGCAGTGAAGTGGACAGCTACAATCAGCCCCAGCATTTT.

For the CDR3, the DNA is TGTGCCAGCAGCTTGGGACAGGGTTTGGAGACCCAGTACTTC. It is translated as CASSLGQGLETQYF. The chain employs TRBV5-4 and TRBJ2-5, with TRBD1 matching over 7 bases. J gave up 5 bases and V 0 bases, and 4 bases lay outside the gene matches. CDR1 and CDR2 from the germline V gene are SGHNT and YYREEE (reference sequence). The CDR3 is made up of 14 amino acids.

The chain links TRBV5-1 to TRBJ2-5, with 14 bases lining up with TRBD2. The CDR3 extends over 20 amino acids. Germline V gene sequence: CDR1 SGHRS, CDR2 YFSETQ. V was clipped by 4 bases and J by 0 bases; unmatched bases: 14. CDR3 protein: CASSPHGLAGGLWYQETQYF. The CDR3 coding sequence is TGCGCCAGCAGCCCCCACGGACTAGCGGGGGGCCTTTGGTACCAAGAGACCCAGTACTTC.